These 12 T cell receptor beta chains were all obtained from the same sample, sequenced in a study of shared clonotypes between healthy human individuals. This table comes from immunoSEQ multiplex PCR, and its TCRdb copy is limited to in-frame clones, with some not included. The data hold around 2,000,000 clones, with 95% observed a single time. Material for sequencing was naive CD4+ T cells sorted from blood. The sample's subset: CD45RA+ positively selected. The receptors derive from a man aged 18 to 35 in good health.

The V call is TRBV5-4, the J call TRBJ2-5; 13 bases line up with TRBD2. V lost 3 bases, J lost 4 bases, and 9 bases stayed unmatched. The germline V gene encodes CDR1 SGHNT and CDR2 YYREEE (reference sequence). The CDR3 is 17 amino acids. The CDR3 sequence is CASSSETSGGPGETQYF. The CDR3 nucleotides read TGTGCCAGCAGCTCGGAGACTAGCGGGGGGCCAGGAGAGACCCAGTACTTC.

This clone was detected only once. The chain combines TRBV27 with TRBJ2-5; 9 bases match TRBD1. Germline V lookup: CDR1 MNHEY, CDR2 SMNVEV (reference sequence). The length of the CDR3 is 15 residues. Trimming removed 6 bases from V and 0 bases from J; junction bases left unmatched: 5. The CDR3, as DNA: TGTGCCAGCAGCAGGACAGGGGCGTACCAAGAGACCCAGTACTTC. It encodes CASSRTGAYQETQYF.

This clone was found once. This sequence joins TRBV4-3 and TRBJ1-6; D unclear. The CDR3 loop spans 18 amino acids. CDR1 is LGHNA and CDR2 is YSLEER in the germline V gene. The germline V and J ends were trimmed by 0 bases and 0 bases, with 12 bases remaining between them. The CDR3 DNA reads TGCGCCAGCAGCCAAGAGGTTGGCGGAAGCTCCTATAATTCACCCCTCCACTTT. Protein: CASSQEVGGSSYNSPLHF.

This chain connects TRBV9 to TRBJ2-2; 8 nucleotides align to TRBD1. The CDR3 loop spans 16 amino acids. The V segment lost 4 bases and the J segment 2 bases; nucleotides outside the gene matches: 7. Per germline, CDR1 SGDLS and CDR2 YYNGEE. The CDR3 DNA follows: TGTGCCAGCAGCATACGGACAGGGCTCAACACCGGGGAGCTGTTTTTT. Encoded protein: CASSIRTGLNTGELFF.

The chain combines TRBV6-6 with TRBJ2-1; TRBD2 matches 8 bases. Trimming removed 5 bases from V and 10 bases from J; junction bases left unmatched: 4. The CDR3 covers 12 residues. The germline gives CDR1 MNHNY, CDR2 SVGAGI (reference sequence). The CDR3 DNA is TGTGCCAGCAGTCGGGAGCGGGAGGAGCAGTTCTTC. Its protein is CASSREREEQFF.

In DNA, the CDR3 is TGTGCCAGCAAAATACAGGGGGCTAATCAGCCCCAGCATTTT. This sequence encodes CASKIQGANQPQHF. The genes are TRBV27 and TRBJ1-5; TRBD1 matches at 9 bases. Germline loops: CDR1 MNHEY, CDR2 SMNVEV (reference sequence). The J segment lost 4 bases and the V segment lost 7 bases, leaving 5 bases of the junction unmatched. The CDR3 is 14 amino acids.

CDR3 coding DNA: TGCAGCGTTGAGGGGACTAGCTCGAGCTCCTACGAGCAGTACTTC. Translating it yields CSVEGTSSSSYEQYF. This rearrangement joins TRBV29-1 to TRBJ2-7, with 9 bases aligning to TRBD2. This CDR3 contains 15 residues. The germline gives CDR1 SQVTM, CDR2 ANQGSEA. Unmatched junction bases numbered 6, after V lost 3 bases and J lost 0 bases.

This clone was recorded only once. The chain has TRBV6-5 and TRBJ2-7; 7 bases align to TRBD2. In germline, CDR1 is MNHEY, CDR2 SVGAGI. Germline trimming cut 6 bases from V and 4 bases from J; bases unmatched to any gene: 12. The CDR3 has 15 amino acids. CDR3 residues: CASRGNSGTKYEQYF. CDR3 DNA: TGTGCCAGCAGGGGGAACAGCGGGACTAAATACGAGCAGTACTTC.

This rearrangement joins TRBV19 to TRBJ1-1, with D hard to call. The germline CDR1 and CDR2 sequences are LNHDA and SQIVND (reference sequence). The CDR3 loop spans 14 amino acids. Trimming removed 6 bases from V and 4 bases from J, with 15 bases in between. The CDR3 sequence is CASRPPWESTEAFF. CDR3 in DNA: TGTGCCAGTAGACCACCCTGGGAGAGCACTGAAGCTTTCTTT.

The count of this clone is one. This chain connects TRBV7-9 to TRBJ2-7; unclear D gene. Germline V gene sequence: CDR1 SEHNR, CDR2 FQNEAQ (reference sequence). Deletions cut 1 base from V and 4 bases from J, with 11 bases between. The CDR3 totals 14 residues. The CDR3 DNA reads TGTGCCAGCAGCTTAGACAGTGTGGGGTACGAGCAGTACTTC. It codes for CASSLDSVGYEQYF.

V usage is TRBV27 and J usage is TRBJ1-4, with D possibly being TRBD1 (6 bases). V gave up 5 bases and J gave up 6 bases, with 19 bases separating them. This CDR3 spans 16 amino acids. CDR1 is MNHEY and CDR2 is SMNVEV in the germline V gene (reference sequence). The CDR3 sequence: CASSEIRGPVHEKLFF. DNA for the CDR3: TGTGCCAGCAGTGAAATCAGGGGTCCTGTTCATGAAAAACTGTTTTTT. Full variable domain (missing parts from reference TRBV27 and TRBJ1-4): EAQVTQNPRYLITVTGKKLTVTCSQNMNHEYMSWYRQDPGLGLRQIYYSMNVEVTDKGDVPEGYKVSRKEKRNFPLILESPSPNQTSLYFCASSEIRGPVHEKLFFGSGTQLSVL.

The count of this clone is one. This rearrangement joins TRBV2 to TRBJ2-5, with D perhaps matching TRBD2 (5 bases). V lost 8 bases and J lost 4, with 11 bases in between. Germline V lookup: CDR1 SNHLY, CDR2 FYNNEI. The CDR3 is made up of 12 amino acids. The CDR3 sequence: CASGTSGETQYF. The CDR3 nucleotides are TGTGCCAGCGGCACAAGCGGAGAGACCCAGTACTTC.